This TCR beta chain was observed in a study of T cell repertoires in cytomegalovirus infection. Study-level information: Both CMV infection and a matching HLA type were indicated by public TCR beta signatures. Study-wide results and caveats: Within the response measured ex vivo, HLA-C-restricted CMV-specific TCR beta clonotypes were dominant. Adding up the frequency of public TCR beta families identified people who carried CMV plus the relevant HLA.

CDR3 length: 16 residues. V dropped 3 bases and J dropped 5 bases, with 17 bases sitting between them. This clonotype was observed many times. What it recognizes is unknown. Each CDR3 protein is one row after TCRdb ran MiXCR on the reads. The sample consists of 76,000 or so distinct CDR3 sequences, more than 3% of them appearing once. Sequencing was done on a sample of PBMCs. V usage is TRBV12-3 or TRBV12-4 and J usage is TRBJ1-5; D is uncertain. This TCR was recovered from a human donor in good health (CMV status not recorded). Some clones in this sample may be carry-over from other donors' samples. CDR3 loop: CASSFSTRQVYQPQHF. The CDR3 DNA follows: TGTGCCAGCAGTTTTTCGACAAGGCAAGTTTATCAGCCCCAGCATTTT.